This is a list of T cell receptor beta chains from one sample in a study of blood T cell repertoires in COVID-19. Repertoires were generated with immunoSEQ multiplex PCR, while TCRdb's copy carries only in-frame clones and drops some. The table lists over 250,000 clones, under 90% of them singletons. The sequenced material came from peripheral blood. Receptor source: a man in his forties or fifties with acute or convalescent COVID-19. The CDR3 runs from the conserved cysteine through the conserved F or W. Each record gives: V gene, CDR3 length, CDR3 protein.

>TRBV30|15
CAWRQVNRHGSPLHF
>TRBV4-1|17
CASSQPPGGGAADTQYF
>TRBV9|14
CASSVVLNTGELFF
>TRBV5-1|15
CASSLQGAGANVLTF
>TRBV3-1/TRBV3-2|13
CASSQATGGSAFF
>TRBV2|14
CASRTPGQGDEQYF
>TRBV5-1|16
CASSRLGGSGTDTQYF
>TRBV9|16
CASSVDPGSSYNEQFF
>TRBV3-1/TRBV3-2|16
CASSPTYPGQARAQHF
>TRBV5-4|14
CASSLTGDDYEQYF
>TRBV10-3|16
CAISESGTGPNYGYTF
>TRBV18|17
CASSPPPPGFGSGELFF
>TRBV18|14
CASSPRSGNTEAFF
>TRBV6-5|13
CASSQTGGNTIYF
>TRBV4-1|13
CASSQDRGTEQFF
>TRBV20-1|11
CSAPEREKLFF
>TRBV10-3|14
CAISEDRGRLEAFF
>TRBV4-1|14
CASSQGQENTEAFF
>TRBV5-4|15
CASSLEIQGFTEAFF
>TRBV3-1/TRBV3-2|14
CASSQDNRNTEAFF
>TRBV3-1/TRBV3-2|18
CASSQVLAGGTGGYEQYF
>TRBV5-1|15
CASSLAVSPFHEQYF
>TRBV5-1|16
CASSLRPAGSADTQYF
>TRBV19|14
CASSLGTLRDTQYF
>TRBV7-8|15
CASSLEGGHSYEQYF
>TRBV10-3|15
CAISEDTTWDQPQHF
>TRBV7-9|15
CASSLQGNMNTEAFF
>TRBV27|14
CASRLSVGATEAFF
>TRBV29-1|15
CSVELGRGAFYEQYF
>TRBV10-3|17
CAISESTSGGFQETQYF
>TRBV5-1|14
CASSLSALTYGYTF
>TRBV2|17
CATDLGTSGVSTDTQYF
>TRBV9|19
CASSANPGLAGGNTGELFF
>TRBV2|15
CASSEMGQGALAQHF
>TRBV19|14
CASSRAGGQETQYF
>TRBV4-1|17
CASSQDRSGGPGDTQYF
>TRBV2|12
CASGQARYGYTF
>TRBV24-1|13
CATSSTGQETQYF
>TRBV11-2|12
CATPGSNYGYTF
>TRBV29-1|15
CSVLPYGGNSYEQYF